Following are 20 T cell receptor beta chains from one sample sequenced in a study of beta chain features in type 1 diabetes. Sequencing targeted expressed TCRB transcripts, as all isolated RNA had been reverse transcribed. The protocol was immunoSEQ multiplex PCR, while the TCRdb copy is restricted to in-frame clones and leaves out a portion. This sample yields about 110,000 clones, of which almost 40% are seen a single time; around 0.07% belongs to the top ten. Sequenced material: stem cell memory CD4+ T cells from blood. These receptors were obtained from a woman in her late teens or twenties in good health.

The chain carries TRBV5-1 and TRBJ2-3, with 14 bases identical to TRBD2. The V gene end was trimmed by 3 bases and the J gene end by 14 bases; junction bases not matched to a gene: 5. The CDR3 contains 13 residues. In germline, CDR1 is SGHRS, CDR2 YFSETQ. DNA of the CDR3: TGCGCCAGCAGCTGGGGACTAGCGGGAGATGGGTATTTT. Its translation is CASSWGLAGDGYF.

This chain connects TRBV30 to TRBJ2-3, with a possible D match to TRBD2 (6 bases). This CDR3 is 9 amino acids long. Germline lookup yields CDR1 GTSNPN and CDR2 SVGIG (reference sequence). CDR3 DNA: TGTGCGGGGGGAGATACGCAGTATTTT. It codes for CAGGDTQYF.

This clone appeared a few times. V usage is TRBV5-4 and J usage is TRBJ2-4; 8 bases agree with TRBD2. The CDR3 consists of 15 residues. Germline-derived CDR1 and CDR2 are SGHNT and YYREEE (reference sequence). J was trimmed by 7 bases and V by 4 bases; bases with no gene match: 10. The CDR3, as DNA: TGTGCCAGCAGCATTCCCGGGACTAGAAATAACATTCAGTACTTC. Its translation: CASSIPGTRNNIQYF.

V usage is TRBV4-2 and J usage is TRBJ1-1; D is unresolved. Per germline, CDR1 LGHNA and CDR2 YNFKEQ. The CDR3 covers 13 residues. V was cut by 1 base and J by 8 bases, with 11 bases left in between. The CDR3 loop reads CASSQAGYWEAFF. The CDR3 DNA reads TGTGCCAGCAGCCAAGCGGGGTATTGGGAAGCTTTCTTT.

The chain combines TRBV7-9 with TRBJ1-1; tentatively, D is TRBD1 (6 bases). The CDR3 has 17 residues. Trimming pared 6 bases from V and 3 bases from J, leaving 23 bases between. Germline V gene sequence: CDR1 SEHNR, CDR2 FQNEAQ (reference sequence). The CDR3 DNA reads TGTGCCAGCAGACAAAACCCTGGGGGCAGGGATTACACTGAAGCTTTCTTT. It specifies CASRQNPGGRDYTEAFF.

This clone was detected only a few times. The rearrangement links TRBV7-8 to TRBJ2-5, with TRBD2 matching over 7 bases. V shed 1 base and J 3 bases; nucleotides not matched to a gene: 17. CDR1 is SGHVS and CDR2 is FQNEAQ in the germline V gene. The length of the CDR3 is 19 residues. CDR3: CASSLDPRRRRGGKETQYF. CDR3 nucleotides: TGTGCCAGCAGCTTAGACCCCCGGCGGCGACGGGGAGGGAAAGAGACCCAGTACTTC. Together with reference TRBV7-8 and TRBJ2-5, the CDR3 gives the full variable domain: GAGVSQSPRYKVAKRGQDVALRCDPISGHVSLFWYQQALGQGPEFLTYFQNEAQLDKSGLPSDRFFAERPEGSVSTLKIQRTQQEDSAVYLCASSLDPRRRRGGKETQYFGPGTRLLVL.

The chain uses TRBV28 and TRBJ1-1, with 9 bases aligning to TRBD1. The CDR3 covers 15 residues. After removal of 5 bases from V and 6 bases from J, the junction contained 10 bases not matched to a gene. CDR1 and CDR2 from the germline V gene are MDHEN and SYDVKM. CDR3 sequence reads: CASSLYGTGWAEAFF. In DNA, the CDR3 is TGTGCCAGCAGTCTGTACGGGACAGGGTGGGCTGAAGCTTTCTTT.

The rearrangement uses TRBV27 and TRBJ2-2; a weak D match, TRBD1 (6 bases). Germline V lookup: CDR1 MNHEY, CDR2 SMNVEV (reference sequence). Trimming stripped 5 bases from V and 5 bases from J, with 18 bases between. This CDR3 has 16 amino acids. Here the CDR3 DNA reads TGTGCCAGCAGTCTGCTCAGGGGAAGGGCTACCGGGGAGCTGTTTTTT. This gives the protein CASSLLRGRATGELFF.

This clone occurred once. This sequence joins TRBV9 and TRBJ1-1; D is unclear. The CDR3 extends over 13 amino acids. Germline CDR1 and CDR2: SGDLS and YYNGEE. V lost 4 bases, J lost 1 base, and 8 bases lay in between. The chain's CDR3 is CASSPPGNTEAFF. The DNA of the CDR3 is TGTGCCAGCAGCCCCCCCGGGAACACTGAAGCTTTCTTT.

This chain uses TRBV6-5 with TRBJ2-4; D might be TRBD1 (6 bases). Germline loops: CDR1 MNHEY, CDR2 SVGAGI. V was pared by 2 bases and J by 3 bases, with 14 bases between. The CDR3 has 16 amino acids. CDR3 loop: CASSYIQGVGKNIQYF. CDR3 coding DNA: TGTGCCAGCAGTTACATACAGGGTGTAGGCAAAAACATTCAGTACTTC.

The J gene is TRBJ2-1, the V gene TRBV7-6, with 12 bases matching TRBD2. Trimming removed 2 bases from V and 6 bases from J; junction bases left unmatched: 11. CDR1 is SGHVS, CDR2 FNYEAQ, per germline. CDR3 length: 18 residues. The CDR3 DNA reads TGTGCCAGCAGCTTAATTGGTCTAGCGGGAGGGCAAGTCAATGAGCAGTTCTTC. It translates to CASSLIGLAGGQVNEQFF.

This chain links TRBV9 with TRBJ1-1; 7 bases match TRBD1. The CDR3 covers 13 residues. The germline V gene has CDR1 SGDLS and CDR2 YYNGEE. V dropped 3 bases and J dropped 10; count of bases not matched to a gene: 9. The CDR3 DNA reads TGTGCCAGCAGCGGTATACCCGGGACAGTAGCTTTCTTT. Protein: CASSGIPGTVAFF.

This clone came up a few times. V usage is TRBV25-1 and J usage is TRBJ2-1, with D possibly TRBD2 on 5 matching bases. Germline V gene lookup returns CDR1 MGHDK and CDR2 SYGVNS. V was pared by 5 bases and J by 6 bases, with 5 bases between. This CDR3 has 11 amino acids. The CDR3 sequence is CASSRGNEQFF. The CDR3 DNA reads TGTGCCAGCAGTCGGGGCAATGAGCAGTTCTTC.

The CDR3 DNA is TGTGCCAGCCGTCAGAGCAATCAGCCCCAGCATTTT. Protein product: CASRQSNQPQHF. V usage is TRBV6-1 and J usage is TRBJ1-5, with D unresolved. V was pared by 8 bases and J by 1 base, with 6 bases between. The germline gives CDR1 MNHNS, CDR2 SASEGT. The CDR3 has 12 residues.

The gene calls are TRBV5-1 and TRBJ1-1, with D possibly matching TRBD1 (5 bases). The V end was cut by 7 bases, the J end by 0 bases, with 13 bases between. There are 14 residues in the CDR3. Germline-derived CDR1 and CDR2 are SGHRS and YFSETQ. In DNA form, the CDR3 reads TGCGCCAGCTTTGACAGCACCATGAACACTGAAGCTTTCTTT. Translated, it gives CASFDSTMNTEAFF.

The rearrangement uses TRBV7-2 and TRBJ2-7; the D gene is possibly TRBD2 (6 bases). Germline CDR1 and CDR2: SGHTA and FQGNSA. Trimming took 3 bases from V and 4 from J, leaving 10 bases between them. The CDR3 has 13 amino acids. CDR3 nucleotide sequence: TGTGCCAGCAGCTTTGCTAGCGCATACGAGCAGTACTTC. The encoded protein is CASSFASAYEQYF. Based on the CDR3 plus reference TRBV7-2 and TRBJ2-7, the full variable domain is GAGVSQSPSNKVTEKGKDVELRCDPISGHTALYWYRQSLGQGLEFLIYFQGNSAPDKSGLPSDRFSAERTGGSVSTLTIQRTQQEDSAVYLCASSFASAYEQYFGPGTRLTVT.

This clone was detected only once. V is TRBV28 and J is TRBJ1-4; TRBD1 is a possible D gene (6 bases). V dropped 3 bases and J dropped 8 bases, with 22 bases sitting between them. Germline CDR1 and CDR2: MDHEN and SYDVKM. This CDR3 is built from 17 residues. This CDR3 is CASSLNGGAQVYEKLFF. The CDR3 nucleotides are TGTGCCAGCAGTTTGAATGGGGGGGCCCAAGTATACGAAAAACTGTTTTTT.

The chain combines TRBV18 with TRBJ2-1, with no clear D. This CDR3 region has 14 residues. Germline loops: CDR1 KGHSH, CDR2 LQKENI. Trimming took off 3 bases at V and 8 bases at J, with 14 bases between the two ends. The CDR3, as DNA: TGTGCCAGCTCACCCAACCCACTGGTGGATGAGCAGTTCTTC. Translated: CASSPNPLVDEQFF.

The chain uses TRBV28 and TRBJ1-2, with 9 bases fitting TRBD1. The CDR3 covers 14 residues. Germline trimming cut 7 bases from V and 8 bases from J; bases unmatched to any gene: 11. Germline values: CDR1 MDHEN, CDR2 SYDVKM. As DNA, the CDR3 is TGTGCCAGCAACCAGGGACAGGGAGGCCTCGGCTACACCTTC. Protein: CASNQGQGGLGYTF.

The V gene is TRBV29-1, the J gene TRBJ1-2; D is undetermined. The CDR3 spans 13 residues. Germline CDR1 is SQVTM and CDR2 is ANQGSEA. V gave up 7 bases and J gave up 8 bases, with 20 bases separating them. CDR3 protein: CSDEDPPGLGYTF. The CDR3 DNA reads TGCAGCGACGAAGACCCGCCGGGTTTAGGCTACACCTTC.